This T cell receptor (beta chain) was observed in a study of blood T cell repertoires in COVID-19. Libraries were prepared by immunoSEQ multiplex PCR; TCRdb keeps only in-frame clonotypes and omits some of them. The data show 100,000 to 150,000 clones, with roughly 90% seen just once and around 4.6% held by the top ten. The CDR3 loop spans 12 amino acids. CDR1 and CDR2 from the germline V gene are SGHNT and YENEEA. Between the trimmed V and J ends, which lost 1 base and 3 bases, there was a span of 3 bases. Sequenced material: peripheral blood. This sequence was found in a man in his 60s with COVID-19, enrolled during active disease. The chain combines TRBV11-3 with TRBJ1-1; D unclear. CDR3 sequence reads: CASSLVDTEAFF. CDR3 DNA sequence: TGTGCCAGCAGCTTAGTAGACACTGAAGCTTTCTTT. Looking up the rest from reference TRBV11-3 and TRBJ1-1 gives the full variable domain: EAGVVQSPRYKIIEKKQPVAFWCNPISGHNTLYWYLQNLGQGPELLIRYENEEAVDDSQLPKDRFSAERLKGVDSTLKIQPAELGDSAVYLCASSLVDTEAFFGQGTRLTVV.